The clone carrying this TCR beta chain occurred a few times. Antigen specificity is unknown. The V gene lost 7 bases and the J gene lost 3 bases, with 18 bases spanning the gap. Germline CDR1 reads SEHNR; CDR2 reads FQNEAQ (reference sequence). This CDR3 has 15 amino acids. This sample was included in a study of response to subunit inactivated influenza vaccine. TCRdb re-derived calls from the RT-PCR reads in MiXCR, one entry per CDR3 protein. The profile shows 550,000 to 800,000 distinct CDR3 sequences, about a sixth of them singletons. Study-level results: The study's authors posited that every seasonal influenza vaccination enlists few new T cells.

The chain links TRBV7-9 to TRBJ2-5, with a tentative D call TRBD2 (6 bases). The sequenced sample was PBMCs from blood, obtained approximately 12 days after vaccination. The TCR comes from a man aged 45-60 years who received an inactivated influenza vaccine. DNA for the CDR3: TGTGCCAGCAAGACTCACTCCGGGACTGAAGAGACCCAGTACTTC. Translation: CASKTHSGTEETQYF.